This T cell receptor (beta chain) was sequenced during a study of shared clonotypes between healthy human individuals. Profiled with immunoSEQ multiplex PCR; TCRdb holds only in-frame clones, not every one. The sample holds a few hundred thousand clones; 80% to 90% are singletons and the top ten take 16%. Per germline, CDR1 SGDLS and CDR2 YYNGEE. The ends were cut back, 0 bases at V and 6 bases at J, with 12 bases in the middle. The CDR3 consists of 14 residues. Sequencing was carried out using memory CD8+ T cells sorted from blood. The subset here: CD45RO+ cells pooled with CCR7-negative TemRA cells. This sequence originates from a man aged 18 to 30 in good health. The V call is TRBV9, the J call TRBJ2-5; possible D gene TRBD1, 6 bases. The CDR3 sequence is CASSVDGQIKTQYF. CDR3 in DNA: TGTGCCAGCAGCGTAGACGGACAGATAAAGACCCAGTACTTC.